This TCR beta chain comes out of a study of response to subunit inactivated influenza vaccine. The study, taken as a whole, reports: Few new T cells, the authors suggested, are recruited by each seasonal influenza vaccination.

As concerns this clonotype: Its cognate antigen is unknown.

TCRdb reprocessed the RT-PCR reads with MiXCR, giving one entry per CDR3 protein. The table lists fewer than 400,000 distinct CDR3 sequences, 20% to 25% of them singletons, with roughly 10% in the top ten. The CDR3 sequence is 15 residues long. Germline V gene sequence: CDR1 KGHDR, CDR2 SFDVKD. V trimming: 4 bases; J trimming: 5 bases; junction bases outside the gene matches: 4. This TCR came from a man aged 50-75 years who received an inactivated influenza vaccine. The chain links TRBV24-1 to TRBJ1-1; TRBD1 matches at 12 bases. Sequenced here: PBMCs from blood, sampled about 20 months after vaccination. CDR3 amino acids: CATSDGTGGETEAFF. In DNA, the CDR3 is TGTGCCACCAGTGACGGGACAGGGGGCGAAACTGAAGCTTTCTTT.